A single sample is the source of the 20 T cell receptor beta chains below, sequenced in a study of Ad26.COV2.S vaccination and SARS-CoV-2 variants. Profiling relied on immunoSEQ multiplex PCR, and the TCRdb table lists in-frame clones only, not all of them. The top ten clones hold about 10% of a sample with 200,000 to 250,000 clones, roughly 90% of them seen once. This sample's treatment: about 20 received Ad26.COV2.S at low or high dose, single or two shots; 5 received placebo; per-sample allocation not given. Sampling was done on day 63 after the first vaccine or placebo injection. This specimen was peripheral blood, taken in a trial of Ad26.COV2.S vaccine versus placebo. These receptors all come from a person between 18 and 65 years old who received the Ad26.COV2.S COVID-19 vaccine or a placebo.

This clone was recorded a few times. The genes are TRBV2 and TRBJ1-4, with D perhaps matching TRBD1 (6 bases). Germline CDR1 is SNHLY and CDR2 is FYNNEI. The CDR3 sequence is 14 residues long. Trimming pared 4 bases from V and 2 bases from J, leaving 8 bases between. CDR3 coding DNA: TGTGCCAGCAGTGGAGGGGGTACTAATGAAAAACTGTTTTTT. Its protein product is CASSGGGTNEKLFF.

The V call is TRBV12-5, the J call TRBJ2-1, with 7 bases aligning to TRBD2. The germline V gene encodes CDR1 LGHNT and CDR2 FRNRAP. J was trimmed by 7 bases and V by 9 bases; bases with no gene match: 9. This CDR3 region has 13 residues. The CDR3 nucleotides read TGTGCTAGCGGGGCGGGAGTAAGGAATGAGCAGTTCTTC. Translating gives CASGAGVRNEQFF.

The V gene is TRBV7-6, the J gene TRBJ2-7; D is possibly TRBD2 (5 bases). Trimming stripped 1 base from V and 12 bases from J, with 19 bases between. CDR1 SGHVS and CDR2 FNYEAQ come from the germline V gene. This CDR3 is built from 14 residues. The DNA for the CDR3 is TGTGCCAGCAGCTTAGAAGCGGTAGTTGGGGTTTGGTACTTC. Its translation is CASSLEAVVGVWYF. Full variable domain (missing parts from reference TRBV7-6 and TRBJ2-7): GAGVSQSPRYKVTKRGQDVALRCDPISGHVSLYWYRQALGQGPEFLTYFNYEAQQDKSGLPNDRFSAERPEGSISTLTIQRTEQRDSAMYRCASSLEAVVGVWYFGPGTRLTVT.

The CDR3 loop is CASSLDTSGGYNEQFF. Here the CDR3 DNA reads TGCGCCAGCAGCTTGGATACTAGCGGTGGTTACAATGAGCAGTTCTTC. The chain combines TRBV5-1 with TRBJ2-1; 8 bases fit TRBD2. The V segment lost 0 bases and the J segment 4 bases; nucleotides outside the gene matches: 6. In germline, CDR1 is SGHRS, CDR2 YFSETQ. This CDR3 has 16 amino acids.

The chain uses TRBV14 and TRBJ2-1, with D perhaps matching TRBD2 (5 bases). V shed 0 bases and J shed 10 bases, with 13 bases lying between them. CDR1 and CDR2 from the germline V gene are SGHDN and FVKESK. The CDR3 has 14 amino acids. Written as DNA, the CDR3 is TGTGCCAGCAGCCAAGAAGCCGGGGTTGGGGAGCAGTTCTTC. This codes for CASSQEAGVGEQFF.

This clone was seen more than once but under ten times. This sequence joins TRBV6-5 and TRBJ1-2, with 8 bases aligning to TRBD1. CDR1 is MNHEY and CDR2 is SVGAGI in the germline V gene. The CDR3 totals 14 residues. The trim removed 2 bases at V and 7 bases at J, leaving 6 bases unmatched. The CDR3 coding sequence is TGTGCCAGCAGTTACATGCAGGGGGCGGGTGGCTACACCTTC. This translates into CASSYMQGAGGYTF.

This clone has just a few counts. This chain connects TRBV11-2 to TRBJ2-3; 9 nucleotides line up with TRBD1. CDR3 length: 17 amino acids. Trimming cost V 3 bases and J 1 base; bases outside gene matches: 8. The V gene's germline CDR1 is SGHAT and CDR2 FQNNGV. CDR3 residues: CASSFVGRDRGTDTQYF. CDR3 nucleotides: TGTGCCAGCAGCTTCGTAGGTAGGGACAGGGGCACAGATACGCAGTATTTT.

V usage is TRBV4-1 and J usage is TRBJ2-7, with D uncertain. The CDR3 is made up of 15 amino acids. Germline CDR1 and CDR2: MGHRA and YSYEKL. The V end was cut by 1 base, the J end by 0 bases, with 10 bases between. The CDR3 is CASSQGLSTSYEQYF. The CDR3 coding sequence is TGCGCCAGCAGCCAAGGGTTGTCCACCTCCTACGAGCAGTACTTC.

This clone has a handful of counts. CDR3 loop: CASSFAAGGGNEQFF. The CDR3, as DNA: TGTGCCAGCAGCTTTGCGGCGGGAGGGGGGAATGAGCAGTTCTTC. The rearrangement links TRBV11-3 to TRBJ2-1; TRBD2 agrees at 9 bases. V was clipped by 3 bases and J by 7 bases; unmatched bases: 7. Germline V gene data show CDR1 as SGHNT and CDR2 as YENEEA. The CDR3 totals 15 residues.

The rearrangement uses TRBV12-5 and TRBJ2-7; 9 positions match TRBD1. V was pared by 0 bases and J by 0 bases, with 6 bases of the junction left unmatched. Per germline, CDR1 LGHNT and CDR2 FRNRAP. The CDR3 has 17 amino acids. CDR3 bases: TGTGCTAGTGGTTTGGTACGCCCACAGGGGGCCTCCTACGAGCAGTACTTC. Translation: CASGLVRPQGASYEQYF. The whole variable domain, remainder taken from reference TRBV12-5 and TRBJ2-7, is DARVTQTPRHKVTEMGQEVTMRCQPILGHNTVFWYRQTMMQGLELLAYFRNRAPLDDSGMPKDRFSAEMPDATLATLKIQPSEPRDSAVYFCASGLVRPQGASYEQYFGPGTRLTVT.

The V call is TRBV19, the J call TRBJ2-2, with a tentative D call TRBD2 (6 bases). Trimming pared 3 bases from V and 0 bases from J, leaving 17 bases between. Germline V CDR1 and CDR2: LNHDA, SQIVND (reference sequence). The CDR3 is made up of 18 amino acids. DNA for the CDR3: TGTGCCAGTAGTATGGAATTAGCGGTACATCCGAACACCGGGGAGCTGTTTTTT. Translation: CASSMELAVHPNTGELFF.

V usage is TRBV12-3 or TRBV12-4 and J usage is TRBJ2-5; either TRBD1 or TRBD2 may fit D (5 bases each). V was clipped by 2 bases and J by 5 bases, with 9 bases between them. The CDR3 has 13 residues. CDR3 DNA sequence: TGTGCCAGCAGTTTACTCAGGGAGGAGACCCAGTACTTC. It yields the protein CASSLLREETQYF.

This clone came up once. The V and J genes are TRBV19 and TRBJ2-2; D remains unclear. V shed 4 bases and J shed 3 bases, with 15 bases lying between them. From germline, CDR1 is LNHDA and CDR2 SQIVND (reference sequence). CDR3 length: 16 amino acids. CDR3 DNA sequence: TGTGCCAGTAGTACCGGCAGGAGTGGGTACACCGGGGAGCTGTTTTTT. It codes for CASSTGRSGYTGELFF. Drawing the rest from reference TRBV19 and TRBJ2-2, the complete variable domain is DGGITQSPKYLFRKEGQNVTLSCEQNLNHDAMYWYRQDPGQGLRLIYYSQIVNDFQKGDIAEGYSVSREKKESFPLTVTSAQKNPTAFYLCASSTGRSGYTGELFFGEGSRLTVL.

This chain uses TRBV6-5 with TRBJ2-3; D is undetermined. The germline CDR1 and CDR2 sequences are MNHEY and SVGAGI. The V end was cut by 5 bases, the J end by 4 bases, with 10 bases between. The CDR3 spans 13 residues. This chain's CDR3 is CASSTLGSDTQYF. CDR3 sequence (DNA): TGTGCCAGCAGTACACTCGGGTCAGATACGCAGTATTTT.

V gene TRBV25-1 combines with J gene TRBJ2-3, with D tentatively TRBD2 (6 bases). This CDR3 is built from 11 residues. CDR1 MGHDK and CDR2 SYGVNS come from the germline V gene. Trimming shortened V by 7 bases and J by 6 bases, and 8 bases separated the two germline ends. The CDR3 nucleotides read TGTGCCAGCACCGGAGGGGATACGCAGTATTTT. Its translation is CASTGGDTQYF.

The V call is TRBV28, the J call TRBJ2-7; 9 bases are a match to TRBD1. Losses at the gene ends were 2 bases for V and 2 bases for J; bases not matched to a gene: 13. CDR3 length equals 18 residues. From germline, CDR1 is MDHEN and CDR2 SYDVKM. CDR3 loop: CASSLPNAAGTGPYEQYF. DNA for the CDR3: TGTGCCAGCAGTTTACCCAATGCAGCCGGGACAGGGCCCTACGAGCAGTACTTC.

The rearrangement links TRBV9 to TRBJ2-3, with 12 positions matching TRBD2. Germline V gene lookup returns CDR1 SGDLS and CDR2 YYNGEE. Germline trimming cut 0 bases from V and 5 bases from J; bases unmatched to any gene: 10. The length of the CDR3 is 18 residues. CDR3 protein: CASSVARSSGRAGDTQYF. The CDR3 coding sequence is TGTGCCAGCAGCGTAGCTAGGTCTAGCGGGAGGGCCGGAGATACGCAGTATTTT. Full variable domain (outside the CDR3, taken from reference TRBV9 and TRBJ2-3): DSGVTQTPKHLITATGQRVTLRCSPRSGDLSVYWYQQSLDQGLQFLIQYYNGEERAKGNILERFSAQQFPDLHSELNLSSLELGDSALYFCASSVARSSGRAGDTQYFGPGTRLTVL.

Written as DNA, the CDR3 is TGTGCCAGCAGTGAGTCCGGGACAGGGAGTGAAAAACTGTTTTTT. Translation: CASSESGTGSEKLFF. This sequence joins TRBV6-1 and TRBJ1-4; TRBD1 matches at 9 bases. The germline gives CDR1 MNHNS, CDR2 SASEGT. The CDR3 covers 15 residues. V lost 3 bases and J lost 7; bases outside the gene matches: 6.

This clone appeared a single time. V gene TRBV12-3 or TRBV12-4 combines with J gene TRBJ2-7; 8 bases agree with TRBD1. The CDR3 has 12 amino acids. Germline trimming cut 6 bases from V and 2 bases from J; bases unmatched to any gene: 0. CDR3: CASRQGAYEQYF. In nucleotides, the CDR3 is TGTGCCAGCAGACAGGGGGCCTACGAGCAGTACTTC.

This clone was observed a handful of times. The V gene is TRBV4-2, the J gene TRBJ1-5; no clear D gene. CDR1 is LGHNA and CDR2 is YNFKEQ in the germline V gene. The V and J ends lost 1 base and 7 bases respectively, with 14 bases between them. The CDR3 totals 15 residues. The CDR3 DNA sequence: TGTGCCAGCAGCCAAGCGGTTCTAAGTGGGCAGCCCCAGCATTTT. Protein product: CASSQAVLSGQPQHF.